Following are 28 T cell receptor beta chains from one sample sequenced in a study of blood T cell repertoires in COVID-19. Clones were read by immunoSEQ multiplex PCR, and TCRdb kept only the in-frame ones, dropping some. The data show a few hundred thousand clones, 80% to 90% seen once. The specimen sequenced was PBMCs or T cells enriched from blood (not recorded which). The origin of the receptors is a woman in her thirties or forties with acute COVID-19.

This chain uses TRBV10-3 with TRBJ1-4; TRBD1 is a possible D gene (6 bases). The CDR3 totals 15 residues. Trimming removed 2 bases from V and 7 bases from J, with 14 bases in between. Per germline, CDR1 ENHRY and CDR2 SYGVKD. CDR3 coding DNA: TGTGCCATCAGTGAGACAACGGGACAAATTGAAAAACTGTTTTTT. This translates into CAISETTGQIEKLFF.

The chain recombines TRBV9 with TRBJ2-1; tentatively, D is TRBD2 (5 bases). Trimming pared 1 base from V and 6 bases from J, leaving 20 bases between. The CDR3 contains 17 residues. The germline V gene has CDR1 SGDLS and CDR2 YYNGEE. The CDR3 loop reads CASSVSGGLIETNEQFF. The CDR3 nucleotides are TGTGCCAGCAGCGTATCTGGCGGGCTAATAGAAACCAATGAGCAGTTCTTC.

The V call is TRBV7-9, the J call TRBJ1-1; no reliable D call. The V gene's germline CDR1 is SEHNR and CDR2 FQNEAQ (reference sequence). CDR3 length: 13 amino acids. Trimming left V 1 base short and J 2 bases short, with 5 bases between. CDR3 bases: TGTGCCAGCAGCTTAGGACAAAACACTGAAGCTTTCTTT. Its translation is CASSLGQNTEAFF.

The sample holds a few counts of this clone. V usage is TRBV28 and J usage is TRBJ1-6; 7 bases match TRBD1. Trimming cost V 5 bases and J 7 bases; bases outside gene matches: 8. CDR1 and CDR2 (germline): MDHEN, SYDVKM. The CDR3 covers 15 residues. CDR3 sequence: CASSTKTGQNSPLHF. Here the CDR3 DNA reads TGTGCCAGCAGTACTAAGACAGGGCAGAATTCACCCCTCCACTTT.

The V and J genes are TRBV7-6 and TRBJ1-6; 7 bases agree with TRBD1. V was clipped by 4 bases and J by 0 bases; unmatched bases: 3. The germline CDR1 and CDR2 sequences are SGHVS and FNYEAQ. The CDR3 totals 16 residues. The CDR3 reads CASSSTGNSYNSPLHF. In nucleotides, the CDR3 is TGTGCCAGCAGCTCGACAGGGAACTCCTATAATTCACCCCTCCACTTT.

The chain employs TRBV28 and TRBJ1-6; D remains unclear. CDR1 MDHEN and CDR2 SYDVKM come from the germline V gene. V lost 5 bases and J lost 10, with 24 bases in between. This CDR3 is 17 amino acids long. CDR3 sequence reads: CASSPNPGLELWSPLHF. The CDR3 coding sequence is TGTGCCAGCAGTCCTAATCCGGGTTTGGAGCTTTGGTCACCCCTCCACTTT.

The chain is built from TRBV19 and TRBJ1-5, with D possibly matching TRBD1 (6 bases). V was pared by 6 bases and J by 5 bases, with 8 bases between. The CDR3 has 12 residues. CDR1 LNHDA and CDR2 SQIVND come from the germline V gene (reference sequence). The CDR3 sequence: CASRAGDQPQHF. The DNA of the CDR3 is TGTGCCAGTAGGGCAGGGGATCAGCCCCAGCATTTT.

The chain joins TRBV7-2 to TRBJ1-4, with no clear D. Trimming stripped 2 bases from V and 4 bases from J, with 14 bases between. CDR1 and CDR2 (germline): SGHTA, FQGNSA. The CDR3 contains 16 residues. For the CDR3, the DNA is TGTGCCAGCAGCTTAAATCCCCCCCGGGATAATGAAAAACTGTTTTTT. Translated: CASSLNPPRDNEKLFF.

The rearrangement links TRBV4-2 to TRBJ1-1; D uncertain. This CDR3 is 14 amino acids long. Germline V lookup: CDR1 LGHNA, CDR2 YNFKEQ. V lost 0 bases and J lost 5, with 10 bases in between. The CDR3 bases are TGTGCCAGCAGCCAAGAACCGCCGGGAACTGAAGCTTTCTTT. Its translation: CASSQEPPGTEAFF.

The chain's CDR3 is CASSLEGLASEQYF. CDR3 coding DNA: TGTGCCAGCAGCTTAGAGGGACTAGCTTCCGAGCAGTACTTC. J is TRBJ2-7 and V is TRBV11-3; 9 bases agree with TRBD2. The germline CDR1 and CDR2 sequences are SGHNT and YENEEA. The CDR3 has 14 amino acids. Trimming cost V 0 bases and J 6 bases; bases outside gene matches: 3.

The chain couples TRBV12-5 to TRBJ2-7; TRBD2 agrees at 7 bases. V was clipped by 3 bases and J by 3 bases; unmatched bases: 8. Germline V CDR1 and CDR2: LGHNT, FRNRAP. The CDR3 loop spans 15 amino acids. CDR3 sequence: CASGFIQRGGYEQYF. The CDR3 region has the DNA TGTGCTAGTGGTTTTATACAACGCGGGGGCTACGAGCAGTACTTC.

The chain uses TRBV5-1 and TRBJ2-5; D not resolved. The CDR3 is 15 amino acids. V was clipped by 0 bases and J by 1 base, with 10 bases between them. Per the germline V gene, CDR1 is SGHRS and CDR2 is YFSETQ. CDR3 region: CASSLVLSSQETQYF. Here the CDR3 DNA reads TGCGCCAGCAGCTTGGTCCTCAGTTCCCAAGAGACCCAGTACTTC.

The J gene is TRBJ2-2, the V gene TRBV5-4; TRBD2 matches 10 bases. This CDR3 is built from 16 residues. Germline loops: CDR1 SGHNT, CDR2 YYREEE (reference sequence). V was pared by 3 bases and J by 0 bases, with 2 bases of the junction left unmatched. CDR3 protein: CASSSSGGANTGELFF. CDR3 DNA: TGTGCCAGCAGCTCTAGCGGGGGCGCGAACACCGGGGAGCTGTTTTTT.

The chain uses TRBV5-5 and TRBJ2-7; 9 bases map to TRBD1. Germline lookup yields CDR1 SGHKS and CDR2 YYEKEE (reference sequence). This CDR3 comprises 17 residues. With V trimmed by 7 bases and J by 6 bases, 20 bases remained unmatched. As DNA, the CDR3 is TGTGCCAGCCGATTAAACCCGGGACAGGGAGGATCTAGCGAGCAGTACTTC. Encoded protein: CASRLNPGQGGSSEQYF.

This sequence joins TRBV7-2 and TRBJ2-7; the D gene is possibly TRBD2 (5 bases). Trimming removed 5 bases at V and 0 bases at J, with 14 bases between. In germline, CDR1 is SGHTA, CDR2 FQGNSA. CDR3 length: 15 amino acids. CDR3 residues: CASSTHSASSYEQYF. DNA of the CDR3: TGTGCCAGCAGCACTCATAGCGCCAGCTCCTACGAGCAGTACTTC.

The rearrangement joins TRBV7-3 to TRBJ1-1; 7 bases are a match to TRBD1. V gave up 2 bases and J gave up 1 base; unmatched junction bases: 1. CDR3 size: 14 residues. CDR1 and CDR2 (germline): SGHTA, FQGTGA. The CDR3 DNA follows: TGTGCCAGCAGCTTATCAGGGGGGAACACTGAAGCTTTCTTT. It yields the protein CASSLSGGNTEAFF.

This clone was picked up one time. The V gene is TRBV7-8, the J gene TRBJ2-7, with D possibly matching TRBD1 (5 bases). Trimming stripped 6 bases from V and 5 bases from J, with 14 bases between. CDR3 size: 13 residues. Germline CDR1 and CDR2: SGHVS and FQNEAQ. CDR3 in DNA: TGTGCCAGCAGTTTCCCAGGGATTCACGAGCAGTACTTC. This sequence encodes CASSFPGIHEQYF. Together with reference TRBV7-8 and TRBJ2-7, the CDR3 gives the full variable domain: GAGVSQSPRYKVAKRGQDVALRCDPISGHVSLFWYQQALGQGPEFLTYFQNEAQLDKSGLPSDRFFAERPEGSVSTLKIQRTQQEDSAVYLCASSFPGIHEQYFGPGTRLTVT.

This clone was recorded a few times. This chain connects TRBV2 to TRBJ1-2; D is possibly TRBD1 (6 bases). V was shortened by 8 bases and J by 6 bases, with 22 bases between the two germline ends. The CDR3 covers 15 residues. Germline V gene data show CDR1 as SNHLY and CDR2 as FYNNEI. In DNA, the CDR3 is TGTGCCAGCTCCCTCGGGGGGGCAGCGAAAAATGGCTACACCTTC. Translating it yields CASSLGGAAKNGYTF.

The rearrangement uses TRBV30 and TRBJ1-2; D might be TRBD1 (6 bases). The CDR3 spans 16 residues. Germline-derived CDR1 and CDR2 are GTSNPN and SVGIG (reference sequence). V was trimmed by 6 bases and J by 4 bases, leaving 24 bases between them. The CDR3 reads CACTHPGTIPCYGYTF. The DNA of the CDR3 is TGTGCCTGTACACACCCCGGGACAATACCTTGCTATGGCTACACCTTC.

The J gene is TRBJ1-2, the V gene TRBV19; TRBD1 agrees at 7 bases. Germline V CDR1 and CDR2: LNHDA, SQIVND (reference sequence). J lost 2 bases, V lost 6 bases, and 6 bases had no gene match. The CDR3 totals 14 residues. CDR3 DNA: TGTGCCAGTAGACTCGACAGGGCCAACTATGGCTACACCTTC. This gives the protein CASRLDRANYGYTF.

The rearrangement links TRBV6-1 to TRBJ2-1; tentatively, D is TRBD2 (6 bases). The CDR3 totals 12 residues. Trimming stripped 3 bases from V and 12 bases from J, with 12 bases between. Germline CDR1 and CDR2: MNHNS and SASEGT. The CDR3 loop is CASSDKGGWQFF. DNA of the CDR3: TGTGCCAGCAGTGATAAGGGAGGCTGGCAGTTCTTC.

The CDR3 reads CASSMMGQGSEKLFF. The CDR3 DNA sequence: TGTGCCAGTAGTATGATGGGACAGGGGTCTGAAAAACTGTTTTTT. J is TRBJ1-4 and V is TRBV19; TRBD1 matches 10 bases. J lost 7 bases, V lost 3 bases, and 5 bases had no gene match. This CDR3 region has 15 residues. CDR1 is LNHDA and CDR2 is SQIVND in the germline V gene (reference sequence).

The rearrangement joins TRBV12-5 to TRBJ1-3, with no clear D. Trimming took 1 base from V and 0 from J, leaving 7 bases between them. The CDR3 runs 15 residues. Per the germline V gene, CDR1 is LGHNT and CDR2 is FRNRAP. CDR3 DNA: TGTGCTAGTGGTTTGGAACAGATCTCTGGAAACACCATATATTTT. Its protein is CASGLEQISGNTIYF. Supplemented by reference TRBV12-5 and TRBJ1-3, the full variable domain reads DARVTQTPRHKVTEMGQEVTMRCQPILGHNTVFWYRQTMMQGLELLAYFRNRAPLDDSGMPKDRFSAEMPDATLATLKIQPSEPRDSAVYFCASGLEQISGNTIYFGEGSWLTVV.

This clone was observed a single time. This sequence joins TRBV19 and TRBJ2-5; the D gene is possibly TRBD1 (5 bases). The CDR3 sequence is 14 residues long. Trimming cost V 6 bases and J 1 base, with 12 bases left between them. CDR1 is LNHDA, CDR2 SQIVND, per germline (reference sequence). The CDR3 here is CASSNRQTQETQYF. CDR3 nucleotide sequence: TGTGCCAGTAGCAACAGACAGACCCAAGAGACCCAGTACTTC.

This clone has only one observation. The V and J genes are TRBV19 and TRBJ2-1, with 14 bases lining up with TRBD2. Germline V gene data show CDR1 as LNHDA and CDR2 as SQIVND (reference sequence). V lost 4 bases, J lost 11 bases, and 4 bases stayed unmatched. There are 14 residues in the CDR3. DNA of the CDR3: TGTGCCAGTAGTACGACTAGCGGGAGGGCTAAGCAGTTCTTC. It encodes CASSTTSGRAKQFF. Filled out from reference TRBV19 and TRBJ2-1, the complete variable domain reads DGGITQSPKYLFRKEGQNVTLSCEQNLNHDAMYWYRQDPGQGLRLIYYSQIVNDFQKGDIAEGYSVSREKKESFPLTVTSAQKNPTAFYLCASSTTSGRAKQFFGPGTRLTVL.

This clone was counted a few times. The rearrangement joins TRBV4-2 to TRBJ1-1, with 8 bases matching TRBD1. V trimming: 1 base; J trimming: 7 bases; junction bases outside the gene matches: 11. The length of the CDR3 is 16 residues. CDR1 and CDR2 from the germline V gene are LGHNA and YNFKEQ. CDR3 sequence reads: CASSQGRQGALDEAFF. CDR3 bases: TGTGCCAGCAGCCAAGGGAGGCAGGGGGCTCTTGATGAAGCTTTCTTT.

The chain links TRBV5-5 to TRBJ1-5, with D uncertain. CDR3 size: 14 residues. CDR1 SGHKS and CDR2 YYEKEE come from the germline V gene (reference sequence). V gave up 0 bases and J gave up 7 bases, with 11 bases separating them. CDR3 sequence reads: CASSLDLGAQPQHF. CDR3 nucleotide sequence: TGTGCCAGCAGCTTGGATTTGGGAGCGCAGCCCCAGCATTTT.

The chain joins TRBV5-1 to TRBJ2-7, with 7 bases lining up with TRBD2. This CDR3 has 14 residues. V lost 5 bases, J lost 2 bases, and 7 bases stayed unmatched. The germline gives CDR1 SGHRS, CDR2 YFSETQ. The CDR3 DNA reads as TGCGCCAGCAGTACGGCGGGAGAGGCCTACGAGCAGTACTTC. This encodes CASSTAGEAYEQYF.